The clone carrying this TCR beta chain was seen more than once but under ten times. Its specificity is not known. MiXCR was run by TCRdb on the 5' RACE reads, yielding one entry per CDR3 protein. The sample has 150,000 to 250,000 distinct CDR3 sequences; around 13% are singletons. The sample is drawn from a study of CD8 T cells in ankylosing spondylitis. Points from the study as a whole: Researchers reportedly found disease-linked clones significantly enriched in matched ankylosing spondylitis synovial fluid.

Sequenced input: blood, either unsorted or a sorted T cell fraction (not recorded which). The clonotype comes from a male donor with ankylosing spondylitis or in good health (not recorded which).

The CDR3 sequence: CASRTPGTGISYEQYF. CDR3 in DNA: TGTGCCAGCAGGACCCCGGGGACAGGAATATCCTACGAGCAGTACTTC. V usage is TRBV2 and J usage is TRBJ2-7, with 8 bases matching TRBD1. Germline CDR1 is SNHLY and CDR2 is FYNNEI. V shed 6 bases and J 1 base; nucleotides not matched to a gene: 11. This CDR3 region has 16 residues.